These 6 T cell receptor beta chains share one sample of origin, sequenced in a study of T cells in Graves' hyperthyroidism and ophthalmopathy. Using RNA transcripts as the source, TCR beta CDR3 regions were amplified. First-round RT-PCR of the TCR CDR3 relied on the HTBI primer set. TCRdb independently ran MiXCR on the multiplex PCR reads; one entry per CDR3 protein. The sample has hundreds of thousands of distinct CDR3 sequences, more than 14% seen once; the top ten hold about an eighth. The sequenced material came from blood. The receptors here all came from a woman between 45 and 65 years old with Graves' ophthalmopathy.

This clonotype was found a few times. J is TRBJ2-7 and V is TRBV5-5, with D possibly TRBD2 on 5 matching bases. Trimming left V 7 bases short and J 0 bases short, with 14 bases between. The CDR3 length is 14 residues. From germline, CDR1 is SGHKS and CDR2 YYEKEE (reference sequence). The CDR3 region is CASLPLGVSYEQYF. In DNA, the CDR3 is TGTGCCAGCCTACCCCTCGGGGTCTCCTACGAGCAGTACTTC.

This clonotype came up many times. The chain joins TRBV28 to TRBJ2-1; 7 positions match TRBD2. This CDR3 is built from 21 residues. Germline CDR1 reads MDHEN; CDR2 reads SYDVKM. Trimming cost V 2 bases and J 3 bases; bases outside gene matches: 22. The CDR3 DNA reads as TGTGCCAGCAGTTTAAAGGAGGGAGGTTTGCGGCCCGGGAGGCGCTACAATGAGCAGTTCTTC. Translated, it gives CASSLKEGGLRPGRRYNEQFF.

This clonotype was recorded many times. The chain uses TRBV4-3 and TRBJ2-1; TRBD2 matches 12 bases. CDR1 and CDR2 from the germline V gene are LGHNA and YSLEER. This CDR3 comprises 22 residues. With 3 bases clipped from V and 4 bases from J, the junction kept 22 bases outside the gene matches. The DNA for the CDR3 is TGCGCCAGCAGCCAGGGAGGCGCGACTAGCGGGAGTTTGTATCCGGGATACAATGAGCAGTTCTTC. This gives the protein CASSQGGATSGSLYPGYNEQFF.

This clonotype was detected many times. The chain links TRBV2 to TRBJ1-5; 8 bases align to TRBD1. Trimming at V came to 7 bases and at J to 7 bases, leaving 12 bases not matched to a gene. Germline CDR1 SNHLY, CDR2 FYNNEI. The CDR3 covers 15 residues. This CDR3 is CASMPGGSRGQPQHF. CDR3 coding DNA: TGTGCCAGCATGCCAGGGGGCAGTAGAGGACAGCCCCAGCATTTT.

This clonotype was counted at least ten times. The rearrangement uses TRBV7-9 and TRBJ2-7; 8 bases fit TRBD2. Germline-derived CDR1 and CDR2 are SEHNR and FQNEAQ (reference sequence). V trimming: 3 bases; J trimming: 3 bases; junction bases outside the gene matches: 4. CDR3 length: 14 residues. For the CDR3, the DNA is TGTGCCAGCAGCTTTGGGACTAGTCTCTACGAGCAGTACTTC. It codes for CASSFGTSLYEQYF. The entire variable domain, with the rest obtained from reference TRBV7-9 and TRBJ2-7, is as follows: DTGVSQNPRHKITKRGQNVTFRCDPISEHNRLYWYRQTLGQGPEFLTYFQNEAQLEKSRLLSDRFSAERPKGSFSTLEIQRTEQGDSAMYLCASSFGTSLYEQYFGPGTRLTVT.

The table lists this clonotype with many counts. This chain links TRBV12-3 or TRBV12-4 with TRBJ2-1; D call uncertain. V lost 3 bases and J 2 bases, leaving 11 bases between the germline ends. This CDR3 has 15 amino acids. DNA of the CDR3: TGTGCCAGCAGTTTTACAGCGATTCCCTACAATGAGCAGTTCTTC. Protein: CASSFTAIPYNEQFF.